This TCR beta chain was sequenced during a study of CD8 T cells in Susac syndrome. Study results and caveats: By the study's own acknowledgment, its TCR sequencing and HLA analysis included relatively few individuals.

With regard to this clonotype: Its specificity is unknown.

TCR beta sequences were obtained from blood CD8+ and CD4+ T cells. Negative isolation was applied to CD8+ and CD4+ T cells, and FACS enrichment was applied to TEMRA cells. Trimming removed 6 bases at V and 7 bases at J, with 12 bases between. CDR3 length equals 12 residues. With random hexamers, roughly 0.45 to 1 ug RNA was reverse transcribed. Across 54 Vbeta and 13 Jbeta, immunoSEQ multiplex PCR amplified TCR beta CDR3. MiXCR, run by TCRdb on the immunoSEQ multiplex PCR reads, gives a single entry per CDR3 protein. The table has nearly 200,000 distinct CDR3 sequences, roughly 96% seen once. This chain uses TRBV12-3 or TRBV12-4 with TRBJ1-1, with D possibly TRBD1 on 5 matching bases. Sequenced material: CD4+ T cells from PBMCs. The origin of this receptor is a human donor with multiple sclerosis. In DNA, the CDR3 is TGTGCCAGCAGCAGGGTACCCCTTGAAGCTTTCTTT. This codes for CASSRVPLEAFF.